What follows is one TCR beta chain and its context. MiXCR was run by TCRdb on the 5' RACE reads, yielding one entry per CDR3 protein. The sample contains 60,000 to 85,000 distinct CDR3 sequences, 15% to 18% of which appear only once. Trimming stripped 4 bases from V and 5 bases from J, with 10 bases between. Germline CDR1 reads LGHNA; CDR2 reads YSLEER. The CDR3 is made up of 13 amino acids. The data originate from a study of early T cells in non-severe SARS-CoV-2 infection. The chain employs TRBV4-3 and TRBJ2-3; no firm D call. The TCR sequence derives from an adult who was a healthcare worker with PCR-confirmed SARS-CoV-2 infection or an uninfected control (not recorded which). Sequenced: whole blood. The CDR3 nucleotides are TGCGCCAGCAGCCCCCCCTCGGAAGATACGCAGTATTTT. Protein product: CASSPPSEDTQYF.